Below, 10 T cell receptor beta chains from the same sample are listed, as sequenced in a study of T cell responses to AZD1222 COVID-19 vaccine. Libraries were prepared by immunoSEQ multiplex PCR; TCRdb keeps only in-frame clonotypes and omits some of them. The table lists around 78,000 clones, about nine tenths of them singletons. The material sequenced was peripheral blood, taken 28 days after the second AZD1222 dose. All receptors derive from an adult who received the AZD1222 COVID-19 vaccine.

This clone was counted once. This chain connects TRBV10-3 to TRBJ2-1, with unresolved D. The germline V and J ends were trimmed by 3 bases and 8 bases, with 8 bases remaining between them. This CDR3 has 12 amino acids. The germline CDR1 and CDR2 sequences are ENHRY and SYGVKD. CDR3 in amino acids: CAISEGSDEQFF. CDR3 sequence (DNA): TGTGCCATCAGTGAAGGGTCGGATGAGCAGTTCTTC.

This clone was detected only once. The V call is TRBV7-7, the J call TRBJ2-1; 9 bases line up with TRBD1. This CDR3 region has 13 residues. V dropped 5 bases and J dropped 6; count of bases not matched to a gene: 2. CDR1 is SSHAT and CDR2 is FNYEAQ in the germline V gene (reference sequence). CDR3 protein: CASSTGQGNEQFF. The CDR3 nucleotides are TGTGCCAGCAGCACGGGACAGGGCAATGAGCAGTTCTTC.

The chain recombines TRBV12-3 or TRBV12-4 with TRBJ1-1; D ambiguous. The V end lost 7 bases, the J end lost 7 bases, and 16 bases lay between the germline ends. The CDR3 extends over 13 amino acids. CDR3 nucleotides: TGTGCCAGCAAGTTTAATCTGGGCAGTGAAGCTTTCTTT. It encodes CASKFNLGSEAFF.

The chain carries TRBV4-2 and TRBJ1-2, with 7 bases fitting TRBD1. The CDR3 runs to 16 residues. Germline V gives CDR1 LGHNA, CDR2 YNFKEQ. Trimming cost V 3 bases and J 4 bases; bases outside gene matches: 11. CDR3 coding DNA: TGTGCCAGCAGCCACTCCGGGGCAGGGGGTTCCTATGGCTACACCTTC. Protein product: CASSHSGAGGSYGYTF.

The CDR3 bases are TGTGCCAGCAGCCACCGGGGCGGTACCTACGAGCAGTACTTC. Its protein product is CASSHRGGTYEQYF. The J gene is TRBJ2-7, the V gene TRBV3-1 (or the pseudogene TRBV3-2), with D perhaps being TRBD1 or TRBD2 (5 bases each). Trimming shortened V by 3 bases and J by 2 bases, and 11 bases separated the two germline ends. The CDR3 is 14 residues long. Germline V CDR1 and CDR2: LGHDT, YNNKEL (reference sequence).

The chain couples TRBV6-5 to TRBJ2-7; 7 positions match TRBD2. Looked up from germline, CDR1 is MNHEY and CDR2 is SVGAGI. The CDR3 loop spans 16 amino acids. The V and J ends lost 2 bases and 1 base, in that order; junction bases with no gene match: 8. The CDR3 sequence is CASSYEGSGPSYEQYF. DNA for the CDR3: TGTGCCAGCAGTTACGAGGGTAGCGGGCCTTCCTACGAGCAGTACTTC.

The chain carries TRBV11-3 and TRBJ2-2; 9 nucleotides line up with TRBD2. The length of the CDR3 is 17 residues. Germline trimming cut 5 bases from V and 3 bases from J; bases unmatched to any gene: 10. Germline-derived CDR1 and CDR2 are SGHNT and YENEEA. Written as DNA, the CDR3 is TGTGCCAGCAGCCGGTCGGGCGGGAGGGCCGACACCGGGGAGCTGTTTTTT. Its protein is CASSRSGGRADTGELFF.

The chain has TRBV29-1 and TRBJ2-3; D not resolved. CDR1 is SQVTM and CDR2 is ANQGSEA in the germline V gene. Trimming shortened V by 7 bases and J by 5 bases, and 16 bases separated the two germline ends. The CDR3 runs to 13 residues. The CDR3: CSGQVSMGDTQYF. CDR3 DNA: TGCAGCGGACAAGTCAGTATGGGAGATACGCAGTATTTT.

The chain couples TRBV5-1 to TRBJ1-5, with a weak D call TRBD1 (6 bases). The length of the CDR3 is 15 residues. CDR1 and CDR2 from the germline V gene are SGHRS and YFSETQ. The V end was cut by 0 bases, the J end by 11 bases, with 18 bases between. This CDR3 is CASSLEGQGREAQHF. CDR3 nucleotides: TGCGCCAGCAGCTTGGAGGGGCAGGGGAGGGAAGCCCAGCATTTT.

This clone was found a few times. The rearrangement links TRBV6-5 to TRBJ2-3; 10 bases are a match to TRBD2. Looked up from germline, CDR1 is MNHEY and CDR2 is SVGAGI. V gave up 6 bases and J gave up 5 bases; unmatched junction bases: 5. The CDR3 runs to 14 residues. The CDR3 coding sequence is TGTGCCAGCAGCCAGCGGGGGGGCGGAGATACGCAGTATTTT. Amino acid sequence: CASSQRGGGDTQYF.